This record covers a single T cell receptor (beta chain). Its antigen remains unknown. PCR was performed using 60 Vbeta and 13 Jbeta primers. Clones were read by immunoSEQ multiplex PCR, and TCRdb kept only the in-frame ones, dropping some. The sample shows around 99,000 clones, 77% of them seen only once. The sample belongs to a study of cytomegalovirus exposure and HLA in healthy donors. Per germline, CDR1 SEHNR and CDR2 FQNEAQ (reference sequence). The CDR3 runs 14 residues. Overall study results and limits: Among immune exposure information, only CMV serostatus was available. Highly shared sequence variants in one cluster were likely a sequencing artifact.

The sequencing input was PBMCs. V usage is TRBV7-9 and J usage is TRBJ2-5; the D gene is possibly TRBD1 (5 bases). Judging by the DNA end, TRBJ2-7 fits better; the J call may be wrong. This TCR was sampled from a male donor in good health and CMV-seronegative. The CDR3 DNA reads TGTGCCAGCAGCGCCGCAGGGATCTCCTACGAGCAGTACTTC. This translates into CASSAAGISYEQYF.